The 9 T cell receptor beta chains listed next were all sequenced from one sample in a study of CD8 T cells in ankylosing spondylitis. Study-wide results and limits: Among TCR beta sequences, a motif of eight or nine highly homologous variants appeared characteristic of ankylosing spondylitis blood.

These TCRs are of unknown antigen specificity. TCRdb re-called the 5' RACE reads with MiXCR, one entry per CDR3 protein. The sample has roughly 700,000 distinct CDR3 sequences, 15% to 20% seen once. The material sequenced was blood, either unsorted or a sorted T cell fraction (not recorded which). These receptors were collected from a male donor with ankylosing spondylitis.

Note on this clonotype: This may come from a read error, since a much larger clone is one base off. The J gene is TRBJ2-5, the V gene TRBV14; D gene ambiguous. The V and J ends lost 0 bases and 6 bases respectively, with 5 bases between them. The germline gives CDR1 SGHDN, CDR2 FVKESK. The CDR3 totals 12 residues. As DNA, the CDR3 is TGTGCCAGCAGCCAAGAAGGGCAGACCCAGTACTTC. It specifies CASSQEGQTQYF.

V gene TRBV6-1 combines with J gene TRBJ1-2; tentatively, D is TRBD1 (5 bases). CDR1 and CDR2 (germline): MNHNS, SASEGT. V shed 10 bases and J shed 1 base, with 7 bases lying between them. The CDR3 runs to 11 residues. The CDR3 region has the DNA TGTGCCACCAGGGTTAACTATGGCTACACCTTC. Translating gives CATRVNYGYTF.

The rearrangement joins TRBV6-6 to TRBJ2-1; no clear D. The CDR3 contains 13 residues. V gave up 6 bases and J gave up 7 bases, with 13 bases separating them. Germline V gene lookup returns CDR1 MNHNY and CDR2 SVGAGI (reference sequence). The CDR3 region has the DNA TGTGCCAGCAGCCAACCACGGCAGAATGAGCAGTTCTTC. Translation gives CASSQPRQNEQFF.

The J gene is TRBJ1-5, the V gene TRBV10-3; a possible D gene is TRBD1 (5 bases). Between the trimmed V and J ends, which lost 6 bases and 3 bases, there was a span of 12 bases. The CDR3 has 14 amino acids. The germline CDR1 and CDR2 sequences are ENHRY and SYGVKD. For the CDR3, the DNA is TGTGCCATCAGCTCGGACAAGGCCAATCAGCCCCAGCATTTT. It translates to CAISSDKANQPQHF.

This clonotype was seen a handful of times. J is TRBJ2-5 and V is TRBV7-9; 7 positions agree with TRBD2. Germline values: CDR1 SEHNR, CDR2 FQNEAQ (reference sequence). With 2 bases clipped from V and 5 bases from J, the junction kept 8 bases outside the gene matches. The length of the CDR3 is 15 residues. DNA of the CDR3: TGTGCCAGCAGCTTATCCCTAGCGGTGAGGGAGACCCAGTACTTC. It yields the protein CASSLSLAVRETQYF.

This clonotype came up a few times. This rearrangement joins TRBV29-1 to TRBJ2-7; no definite D call. The CDR3 totals 11 residues. Germline loops: CDR1 SQVTM, CDR2 ANQGSEA. Trimming stripped 5 bases from V and 2 bases from J, with 7 bases between. CDR3 region: CSVYGPYEQYF. The CDR3 DNA follows: TGCAGCGTTTACGGGCCCTACGAGCAGTACTTC.

The chain uses TRBV28 and TRBJ2-1; 15 positions agree with TRBD2. J lost 4 bases, V lost 1 base, and 17 bases had no gene match. The CDR3 has 22 residues. CDR1 and CDR2 from the germline V gene are MDHEN and SYDVKM. The CDR3 bases are TGTGCCAGCAGTTTATCATATGCCGAGGCCGGGACTAGCGGGAGGACTTACAATGAGCAGTTCTTC. Translating gives CASSLSYAEAGTSGRTYNEQFF.

At least ten counts were recorded for this clonotype. The chain joins TRBV3-1 to TRBJ1-1; D remains ambiguous. Per germline, CDR1 LGHDT and CDR2 YNNKEL (reference sequence). The CDR3 is made up of 13 amino acids. Trimming left V 6 bases short and J 3 bases short, with 11 bases between. The CDR3 spells CASRAGRYTEAFF. CDR3 sequence (DNA): TGTGCCAGCAGGGCCGGGAGATACACTGAAGCTTTCTTT.

The chain is built from TRBV9 and TRBJ2-2; D may be TRBD1 (6 bases). Trimming took off 4 bases at V and 2 bases at J, with 15 bases between the two ends. Germline CDR1 is SGDLS and CDR2 is YYNGEE. The CDR3 is made up of 16 amino acids. The DNA for the CDR3 is TGTGCCAGCAGCTTCCGACAGGAACTTAACACCGGGGAGCTGTTTTTT. This translates into CASSFRQELNTGELFF. The whole variable domain, filled in from reference TRBV9 and TRBJ2-2, reads DSGVTQTPKHLITATGQRVTLRCSPRSGDLSVYWYQQSLDQGLQFLIQYYNGEERAKGNILERFSAQQFPDLHSELNLSSLELGDSALYFCASSFRQELNTGELFFGEGSRLTVL.